The rows below give T cell receptor beta chains drawn from one sample of a study of cytomegalovirus exposure and HLA in healthy donors. Using immunoSEQ multiplex PCR, the repertoire was profiled, and TCRdb retains in-frame clones only, with some absent. The profile shows about 300,000 clones, roughly 90% of them singletons. The specimen sequenced was PBMCs. The receptors were gathered from a man aged 35 to 55 in good health and CMV-seropositive. Each CDR3 is given with its conserved first and last residue. The D gene is left open where the match is weak. Expanded clones get a size class; other rows say once, few or many, or leave the size out.

cdr3_aa: CASMGTSGSPYEQYF
cdr3_nt: TGTGCCAGTATGGGGACTAGCGGATCCCCCTACGAGCAGTACTTC
clone_size: -
d_call: TRBD2
v_call: TRBV19
j_call: TRBJ2-7

cdr3_aa: CASSSRDRGLVGKNIQYF
cdr3_nt: TGTGCCAGCAGCTCCCGGGACAGGGGGCTTGTAGGCAAAAACATTCAGTACTTC
clone_size: -
d_call: TRBD1
v_call: TRBV7-2
j_call: TRBJ2-4

cdr3_aa: CASRPGTSGSQETQYF
cdr3_nt: TGTGCCAGCAGGCCCGGGACTAGCGGGAGTCAAGAGACCCAGTACTTC
clone_size: -
d_call: TRBD2
v_call: TRBV27
j_call: TRBJ2-5

cdr3_aa: CASSPTGLGNEQFF
cdr3_nt: TGTGCCAGCAGCCCCACAGGGCTTGGCAATGAGCAGTTCTTC
clone_size: -
d_call: -
v_call: TRBV13
j_call: TRBJ2-1

cdr3_aa: CASSPWDRAGNTIYF
cdr3_nt: TGTGCCAGCAGCCCTTGGGACAGAGCTGGAAACACCATATATTTT
clone_size: once
d_call: TRBD1
v_call: TRBV7-2
j_call: TRBJ1-3

cdr3_aa: CASSFLAGDPYEQYF
cdr3_nt: TGCGCCAGCAGCTTCTTAGCGGGAGATCCTTACGAGCAGTACTTC
clone_size: -
d_call: TRBD2
v_call: TRBV5-1
j_call: TRBJ2-7

cdr3_aa: CASSGGLADYNEQFF
cdr3_nt: TGTGCCAGCAGTGGGGGACTAGCGGATTACAATGAGCAGTTCTTC
clone_size: -
d_call: TRBD2
v_call: TRBV7-2
j_call: TRBJ2-1

cdr3_aa: CASSLGGYSNQPQHF
cdr3_nt: TGTGCCAGCAGCTTAGGAGGCTATAGCAATCAGCCCCAGCATTTT
clone_size: -
d_call: -
v_call: TRBV11-2
j_call: TRBJ1-5

cdr3_aa: CASSRTGTNPPETQYF
cdr3_nt: TGCGCCAGCAGCCGGACCGGGACTAACCCCCCAGAGACCCAGTACTTC
clone_size: -
d_call: TRBD2
v_call: TRBV5-1
j_call: TRBJ2-5

cdr3_aa: CASSRGGFYNEQFF
cdr3_nt: TGTGCCAGTAGTCGAGGCGGTTTTTACAATGAGCAGTTCTTC
clone_size: -
d_call: -
v_call: TRBV19
j_call: TRBJ2-1

cdr3_aa: CASSFVTLKLETQYF
cdr3_nt: TGTGCCAGCAGTTTCGTGACACTGAAACTAGAGACCCAGTACTTC
clone_size: -
d_call: -
v_call: TRBV28
j_call: TRBJ2-5

cdr3_aa: CAWSGSRGYRSPLHF
cdr3_nt: TGTGCCTGGAGTGGTTCTAGGGGATATAGATCACCCCTCCACTTT
clone_size: -
d_call: -
v_call: TRBV30
j_call: TRBJ1-6

cdr3_aa: CASSSIGGTSAYNEQFF
cdr3_nt: TGTGCCAGCAGCTCAATAGGCGGGACTAGCGCGTACAATGAGCAGTTCTTC
clone_size: -
d_call: TRBD2
v_call: TRBV7-8
j_call: TRBJ2-1

cdr3_aa: CASSVEGAGGHSYNEQFF
cdr3_nt: TGTGCCAGCAGCGTAGAAGGGGCCGGGGGGCACTCCTACAATGAGCAGTTCTTC
clone_size: -
d_call: -
v_call: TRBV9
j_call: TRBJ2-1

cdr3_aa: CASSRASGSNEQFF
cdr3_nt: TGTGCCAGCTCAAGGGCTAGCGGGAGCAATGAGCAGTTCTTC
clone_size: -
d_call: TRBD2
v_call: TRBV18
j_call: TRBJ2-1

cdr3_aa: CASSLSQTSPNTDTQYF
cdr3_nt: TGTGCCAGCAGCTTATCACAGACTAGTCCCAATACAGATACGCAGTATTTT
clone_size: -
d_call: -
v_call: TRBV11-3
j_call: TRBJ2-3

cdr3_aa: CAWSARGYEQYF
cdr3_nt: TGTGCCTGGAGTGCACGGGGTTACGAGCAGTACTTC
clone_size: -
d_call: -
v_call: TRBV30
j_call: TRBJ2-7

cdr3_aa: CASSYLPATEQYF
cdr3_nt: TGTGCCAGCAGTTACCTTCCAGCGACCGAGCAGTACTTC
clone_size: -
d_call: -
v_call: TRBV6-5
j_call: TRBJ2-7

cdr3_aa: CASSSGAPGELFF
cdr3_nt: TGTGCCAGCAGTTCAGGGGCCCCCGGGGAGCTGTTTTTT
clone_size: -
d_call: -
v_call: TRBV6-6
j_call: TRBJ2-2

cdr3_aa: CASSQGQGASTDTQYF
cdr3_nt: TGTGCCAGCAGCCAAGGACAGGGGGCGAGCACAGATACGCAGTATTTT
clone_size: -
d_call: TRBD1
v_call: TRBV4-2
j_call: TRBJ2-3

cdr3_aa: CASSYESGGQETQYF
cdr3_nt: TGTGCCAGCAGTTACGAGTCAGGGGGCCAAGAGACCCAGTACTTC
clone_size: -
d_call: TRBD1
v_call: TRBV6-5
j_call: TRBJ2-5

cdr3_aa: CASSLLERTSYEQYF
cdr3_nt: TGTGCCAGCAGTTTATTGGAGCGGACCTCCTACGAGCAGTACTTC
clone_size: -
d_call: -
v_call: TRBV28
j_call: TRBJ2-7

cdr3_aa: CASSPGQGEETQYF
cdr3_nt: TGTGCCAGCAGCCCGGGACAGGGGGAAGAGACCCAGTACTTC
clone_size: few
d_call: TRBD1
v_call: TRBV7-9
j_call: TRBJ2-5

cdr3_aa: CASSQVGNEQFF
cdr3_nt: TGCGCCAGCAGCCAAGTCGGCAATGAGCAGTTCTTC
clone_size: -
d_call: -
v_call: TRBV4-1
j_call: TRBJ2-1

cdr3_aa: CASSLANQGGQPQHF
cdr3_nt: TGTGCCAGCAGCTTGGCCAACCAGGGTGGTCAGCCCCAGCATTTT
clone_size: -
d_call: -
v_call: TRBV5-6
j_call: TRBJ1-5

cdr3_aa: CASKQGGSSYEQYF
cdr3_nt: TGTGCCAGCAAACAAGGGGGCAGCTCCTACGAGCAGTACTTC
clone_size: -
d_call: TRBD1
v_call: TRBV28
j_call: TRBJ2-7

cdr3_aa: CASSVSGTSVYNEQFF
cdr3_nt: TGTGCCAGCAGTGTTTCAGGGACTAGCGTCTACAATGAGCAGTTCTTC
clone_size: -
d_call: TRBD2
v_call: TRBV2
j_call: TRBJ2-1

cdr3_aa: CASSLAGKGNEQFF
cdr3_nt: TGTGCCAGCAGCTTGGCAGGGAAAGGTAATGAGCAGTTCTTC
clone_size: -
d_call: -
v_call: TRBV7-3
j_call: TRBJ2-1

cdr3_aa: CASSFRLGQGNEQYF
cdr3_nt: TGTGCCAGCAGCTTTAGGTTAGGACAGGGGAACGAGCAGTACTTC
clone_size: -
d_call: TRBD1
v_call: TRBV27
j_call: TRBJ2-7

cdr3_aa: CASSLTGRNTEAFF
cdr3_nt: TGTGCCAGCAGCCTAACAGGGCGGAACACTGAAGCTTTCTTT
clone_size: -
d_call: -
v_call: TRBV7-8
j_call: TRBJ1-1

cdr3_aa: CAWSMLLSGDAEAFF
cdr3_nt: TGTGCCTGGAGTATGCTCTTGTCGGGGGATGCTGAAGCTTTCTTT
clone_size: -
d_call: -
v_call: TRBV30
j_call: TRBJ1-1

cdr3_aa: CASSVGTSGLTGELFF
cdr3_nt: TGTGCCAGCAGCGTCGGGACTAGCGGGTTGACCGGGGAGCTGTTTTTT
clone_size: -
d_call: TRBD2
v_call: TRBV5-5
j_call: TRBJ2-2

cdr3_aa: CASTPTAGASYEQYF
cdr3_nt: TGCGCCAGCACGCCCACAGCGGGAGCCTCCTACGAGCAGTACTTC
clone_size: -
d_call: TRBD2
v_call: TRBV5-1
j_call: TRBJ2-7

cdr3_aa: CASSYSGRALHGADTQYF
cdr3_nt: TGTGCCAGCAGTTATAGCGGGAGGGCGCTACACGGCGCAGATACGCAGTATTTT
clone_size: -
d_call: TRBD2
v_call: TRBV11-3
j_call: TRBJ2-3

cdr3_aa: CASSPDRDTEAFF
cdr3_nt: TGCGCCAGCAGCCCAGACAGAGACACTGAAGCTTTCTTT
clone_size: few
d_call: -
v_call: TRBV5-1
j_call: TRBJ1-1

cdr3_aa: CASSVNRGLAGGEETQYF
cdr3_nt: TGTGCCAGCAGCGTAAACCGAGGGTTAGCGGGAGGAGAGGAGACCCAGTACTTC
clone_size: once
d_call: TRBD2
v_call: TRBV9
j_call: TRBJ2-5

cdr3_aa: CSSSLGDRINQPQHF
cdr3_nt: TGTTCCAGCAGCTTAGGAGACAGAATCAATCAGCCCCAGCATTTT
clone_size: -
d_call: -
v_call: TRBV7-9
j_call: TRBJ1-5

cdr3_aa: CASSFRVPSQANVLTF
cdr3_nt: TGTGCCAGCAGTTTCAGGGTTCCCTCTCAGGCCAACGTCCTGACTTTC
clone_size: -
d_call: -
v_call: TRBV27
j_call: TRBJ2-6

cdr3_aa: CASSLYGNGEQYF
cdr3_nt: TGTGCCAGCAGCTTGTACGGGAATGGCGAGCAGTACTTC
clone_size: -
d_call: -
v_call: TRBV7-2
j_call: TRBJ2-7

cdr3_aa: CASSLALAGGELFF
cdr3_nt: TGTGCCAGCAGCTTGGCTCTAGCCGGCGGGGAGCTGTTTTTT
clone_size: -
d_call: -
v_call: TRBV5-6
j_call: TRBJ2-2

cdr3_aa: CASSLSGRSTYEQYF
cdr3_nt: TGTGCCAGCAGCTTAAGCGGGAGGAGCACCTACGAGCAGTACTTC
clone_size: -
d_call: TRBD2
v_call: TRBV7-8
j_call: TRBJ2-7

cdr3_aa: CASSFDSSTDTQYF
cdr3_nt: TGTGCCAGCAGCTTCGACAGCAGCACAGATACGCAGTATTTT
clone_size: -
d_call: -
v_call: TRBV6-5
j_call: TRBJ2-3

cdr3_aa: CASSYSNVLGPYEQYF
cdr3_nt: TGTGCCAGCAGTTACTCGAATGTACTGGGGCCCTACGAGCAGTACTTC
clone_size: -
d_call: -
v_call: TRBV6-5
j_call: TRBJ2-7

cdr3_aa: CARSWSARTRTGQPQHF
cdr3_nt: TGTGCCAGAAGCTGGAGTGCCCGCACGCGAACAGGGCAGCCCCAGCATTTT
clone_size: -
d_call: -
v_call: TRBV5-3
j_call: TRBJ1-5

cdr3_aa: CASRPVGQGAYGYTF
cdr3_nt: TGTGCCAGCAGACCCGTGGGACAGGGGGCCTATGGCTACACCTTC
clone_size: once
d_call: TRBD1
v_call: TRBV28
j_call: TRBJ1-2

cdr3_aa: CASSIGTGGYYEQYF
cdr3_nt: TGTGCCAGTAGTATTGGGACAGGGGGGTACTACGAGCAGTACTTC
clone_size: -
d_call: TRBD1
v_call: TRBV19
j_call: TRBJ2-7

cdr3_aa: CASSRTGQHPETQYF
cdr3_nt: TGTGCCAGCAGCCGGACTGGGCAGCATCCAGAGACCCAGTACTTC
clone_size: -
d_call: -
v_call: TRBV5-8
j_call: TRBJ2-5

cdr3_aa: CASSYGQADQPQHF
cdr3_nt: TGTGCCAGCAGTTACGGACAGGCGGATCAGCCCCAGCATTTT
clone_size: -
d_call: TRBD1
v_call: TRBV6-5
j_call: TRBJ1-5

cdr3_aa: CASSPPTGANTGELFF
cdr3_nt: TGTGCCAGCAGCCCCCCGACAGGCGCGAACACCGGGGAGCTGTTTTTT
clone_size: -
d_call: -
v_call: TRBV9
j_call: TRBJ2-2

cdr3_aa: CASTPAGTQTGELFF
cdr3_nt: TGTGCCAGCACCCCAGCGGGGACCCAGACCGGGGAGCTGTTTTTT
clone_size: -
d_call: TRBD2
v_call: TRBV2
j_call: TRBJ2-2

cdr3_aa: CASSARTGRGYGYTF
cdr3_nt: TGTGCCAGCAGCGCACGGACAGGGAGAGGCTATGGCTACACCTTC
clone_size: -
d_call: TRBD1
v_call: TRBV2
j_call: TRBJ1-2

cdr3_aa: CASSDGQGMGETQYF
cdr3_nt: TGTGCCAGCAGCGACGGACAGGGGATGGGGGAGACCCAGTACTTC
clone_size: -
d_call: TRBD1
v_call: TRBV5-6
j_call: TRBJ2-5

cdr3_aa: CASKVATNNEQFF
cdr3_nt: TGTGCCAGCAAAGTAGCTACGAACAATGAGCAGTTCTTC
clone_size: -
d_call: -
v_call: TRBV2
j_call: TRBJ2-1

cdr3_aa: CASSPRQGGMGTQYF
cdr3_nt: TGTGCCAGCAGCCCCCGACAGGGTGGGATGGGGACCCAGTACTTC
clone_size: -
d_call: TRBD1
v_call: TRBV9
j_call: TRBJ2-5

cdr3_aa: CASSGLQGSGELFF
cdr3_nt: TGTGCCAGCAGCGGACTACAGGGGTCCGGGGAGCTGTTTTTT
clone_size: -
d_call: -
v_call: TRBV7-9
j_call: TRBJ2-2

cdr3_aa: CASSSPGQGSYEQYF
cdr3_nt: TGCGCCAGCAGCTCTCCGGGACAGGGGAGCTACGAGCAGTACTTC
clone_size: -
d_call: TRBD1
v_call: TRBV5-1
j_call: TRBJ2-7

cdr3_aa: CASSLEGPQTEAFF
cdr3_nt: TGTGCCAGCAGCTTGGAGGGGCCCCAGACTGAAGCTTTCTTT
clone_size: few
d_call: -
v_call: TRBV5-4
j_call: TRBJ1-1

cdr3_aa: CASRTGVGTEAFF
cdr3_nt: TGTGCCAGTCGTACAGGGGTTGGGACTGAAGCTTTCTTT
clone_size: few
d_call: TRBD1
v_call: TRBV7-9
j_call: TRBJ1-1

cdr3_aa: CASSLAGGETQYF
cdr3_nt: TGCGCCAGCAGCCTCGCAGGGGGGGAGACCCAGTACTTC
clone_size: -
d_call: -
v_call: TRBV4-1
j_call: TRBJ2-5